The rows below give T cell receptor beta chains drawn from one sample of a study of T-cell memory formation after mild COVID-19. TCRdb processed the 5' RACE reads anew with MiXCR; each CDR3 protein has one entry. The data show 250,000 to 300,000 distinct CDR3 sequences, under 20% seen once. Input material: PBMCs or a T cell subset sorted from them (not recorded which). The receptor set was obtained from a man aged 18 to 30 who had mild COVID-19 (a few samples of this study predate the infection). Cell type and time point are not known. Each CDR3 is given with its conserved first and last residue. A D gene is named only where the DNA matches it firmly. Rows may omit the clone size; those that give it use once, few, many or a size class.

>NA|TRBD1|TRBJ2-2|TRBV30
TGTGCCTGGAATCCGGGACAGAACCCCGGGGAGCTGTTTTTT
CAWNPGQNPGELFF
>NA|NA|TRBJ2-5|TRBV9
TGTGCCAGCAGCGTACCACCGTCCTCCCCCCCCCAAGAGACCCAGTACTTC
CASSVPPSSPPQETQYF
>NA|NA|TRBJ2-1|TRBV5-6
TGTGCCAGCAGCTTGGTGCAGGATCAGTTCTTC
CASSLVQDQFF
>NA|TRBD2|TRBJ2-1|TRBV4-3
TGCGCCAGCAGCCAAGAGAGTAGCGGGGGGGCCGGTGAGCAGTTCTTC
CASSQESSGGAGEQFF
>NA|TRBD2|TRBJ2-7|TRBV7-8
TGTGCCAGCGTCGAAGCGGGGGAGAACTACGAGCAGTACTTC
CASVEAGENYEQYF
>NA|NA|TRBJ1-2|TRBV29-1
TGCAGCGTTGAATCCCCCAGGGCTCATGGCTACACCTTC
CSVESPRAHGYTF
>NA|TRBD2|TRBJ2-7|TRBV4-1
TGCGCCAGCAGCCGAGCGGGACTAGCGGGGGATCTGCAGTACTTC
CASSRAGLAGDLQYF
>once|TRBD1|TRBJ1-1|TRBV7-2
TGTGCCAGCAGACGAGGGGGCGGCACTGAAGCTTTCTTT
CASRRGGGTEAFF
>NA|NA|TRBJ1-6|TRBV6-6
TGTGCCAGCAGTTATACGGCAGGCAATAATTCACCCCTCCACTTT
CASSYTAGNNSPLHF
>many|NA|TRBJ1-1|TRBV10-3
TGTGCCATCAGATTACAGGGGAACACTGAAGCTTTCTTT
CAIRLQGNTEAFF
>NA|NA|TRBJ1-5|TRBV12-3/TRBV12-4
TGTGCCAGCAGCTCAACCGGTGGGCCCCAGCATTTT
CASSSTGGPQHF
>many|NA|TRBJ2-5|TRBV7-8
TGTGCCCGCCGTAGACAGAACCAAGAGACCCAGTACTTC
CARRRQNQETQYF
>NA|TRBD1|TRBJ2-7|TRBV20-1
TGCAGTGCCCGGACAGGGCCAGCCTACGAGCAGTACTTC
CSARTGPAYEQYF
>many|NA|TRBJ2-3|TRBV4-2
TGTGCCAGCAGCCCCCAGACGGGGCCAGATACGCAGTATTTT
CASSPQTGPDTQYF
>NA|NA|TRBJ1-6|TRBV6-6
TGTGCCAGCATTGAGGTTGGCAATTCACCCCTCCACTTT
CASIEVGNSPLHF
>many|NA|TRBJ2-1|TRBV7-2
TGTGCCAGCAGCCTGATCTTCGGGGTTCAGTTCTTC
CASSLIFGVQFF
>NA|NA|TRBJ2-7|TRBV4-3
TGCGCCAGCAGCCAAGAAGGAGTAGTCCCCTACGAGCAGTACTTC
CASSQEGVVPYEQYF
>NA|NA|TRBJ1-3|TRBV6-5
TGTGCCAGCAGTTACGCGCAGGGACTCGGAAACACCATATATTTT
CASSYAQGLGNTIYF
>NA|TRBD1|TRBJ1-5|TRBV2
TGTGCCAGCAGCGTACAGGGGGCGGATCAGCCCCAGCATTTT
CASSVQGADQPQHF
>few|TRBD2|TRBJ2-5|TRBV2
TGTGCCAGCAGTGACTCCACTAGCGGTCGGGACGGGACCCAGTACTTC
CASSDSTSGRDGTQYF
>few|NA|TRBJ1-5|TRBV28
TGTGCCAGCAGTTTTAAGAGGGACAATCAGCCCCAGCATTTT
CASSFKRDNQPQHF
>NA|NA|TRBJ2-1|TRBV7-2
TGTGCCAGCAGCTTAAGCTTTGGGGGCCTAAATGAGCAGTTCTTC
CASSLSFGGLNEQFF